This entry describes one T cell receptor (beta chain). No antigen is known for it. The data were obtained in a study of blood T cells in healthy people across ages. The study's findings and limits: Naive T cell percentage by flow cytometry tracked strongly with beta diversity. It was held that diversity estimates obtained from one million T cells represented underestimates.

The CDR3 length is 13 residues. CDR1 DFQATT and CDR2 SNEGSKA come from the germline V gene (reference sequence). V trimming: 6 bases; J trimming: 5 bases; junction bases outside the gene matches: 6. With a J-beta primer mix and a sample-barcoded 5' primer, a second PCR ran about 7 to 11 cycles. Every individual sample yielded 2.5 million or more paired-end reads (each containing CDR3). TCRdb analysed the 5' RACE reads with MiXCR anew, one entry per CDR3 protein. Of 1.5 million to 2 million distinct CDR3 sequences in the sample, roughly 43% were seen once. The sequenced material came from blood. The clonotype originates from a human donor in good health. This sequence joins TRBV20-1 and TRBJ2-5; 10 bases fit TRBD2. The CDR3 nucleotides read TGCAGTGCCCGGACTAGCGGTGCGGAGACCCAGTACTTC. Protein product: CSARTSGAETQYF.